This TCR beta chain was recovered during a study of shared clonotypes between healthy human individuals. As for this clone: Its target is unknown.

The method was immunoSEQ multiplex PCR; TCRdb's version includes in-frame clones alone and lacks a portion of them. The data show over 850,000 clones, 75% to 85% seen once. Notes on the study in general: Incompleteness in sorted-subset sequencing, despite large depth, was shown by rarefaction.

The sequence was obtained from a man in his late teens or twenties in good health. Some clones in this sample may be carry-over from other donors' samples. What was sequenced was memory CD4+ T cells from PBMCs. Subset reported: CD45RA-negative fraction.

CDR3 amino acids: CSVVSAPGAIGYTF. The CDR3 bases are TGCAGCGTTGTCTCAGCGCCAGGGGCGATTGGCTACACCTTC. The chain carries TRBV29-1 and TRBJ1-2; TRBD1 might be the D (6 bases). The CDR3 extends over 14 amino acids. From germline, CDR1 is SQVTM and CDR2 ANQGSEA. V was shortened by 4 bases and J by 7 bases, with 19 bases between the two germline ends.